A single T cell receptor (beta chain) is shown here with its context. This specimen belongs to a study of blood T cell repertoires in COVID-19. Overall study: Samples taken during acute and convalescent COVID-19 were collected in the United States, Italy and Spain. In each case, the material was cDNA or gDNA derived from T cells, B-cell-depleted T cells, or PBMCs.

V lost 0 bases and J 1 base, leaving 7 bases between the germline ends. From germline, CDR1 is SGDLS and CDR2 YYNGEE. The CDR3 is 15 amino acids. Sequencing used immunoSEQ multiplex PCR; TCRdb keeps in-frame clones, though not all of them. The table records under 100,000 clones, around 84% of them present only once. Input material: peripheral blood. The source of this sequence is a man aged 40-49 years with acute or convalescent COVID-19. This chain uses TRBV9 with TRBJ2-2; no clear D. CDR3 loop: CASSVGGLNTGELFF. The DNA of the CDR3 is TGTGCCAGCAGCGTAGGAGGCTTGAACACCGGGGAGCTGTTTTTT.